What follows describes a single T cell receptor (beta chain). These data belong to a study of blood T cell repertoires in COVID-19. Whole-study context: PBMCs, B-cell-depleted T cells, or T cells were the source of the cDNA or gDNA that made up the material.

Generated by immunoSEQ multiplex PCR, the TCRdb table keeps only in-frame clones and is missing some. The sample records over 200,000 clones, about 91% being singletons. The germline CDR1 and CDR2 sequences are PRHDT and FYEKMQ (reference sequence). This CDR3 has 15 residues. V gave up 7 bases and J gave up 2 bases; unmatched junction bases: 11. The rearrangement uses TRBV13 and TRBJ2-7; 7 bases are shared with TRBD2. What was sequenced was peripheral blood. The source is a woman aged 40-49 years with acute or convalescent COVID-19. In nucleotides, the CDR3 is TGTGCCAGCACCCTTCGGGGGAGGGGAGCCTACGAGCAGTACGTC. This gives the protein CASTLRGRGAYEQYV.